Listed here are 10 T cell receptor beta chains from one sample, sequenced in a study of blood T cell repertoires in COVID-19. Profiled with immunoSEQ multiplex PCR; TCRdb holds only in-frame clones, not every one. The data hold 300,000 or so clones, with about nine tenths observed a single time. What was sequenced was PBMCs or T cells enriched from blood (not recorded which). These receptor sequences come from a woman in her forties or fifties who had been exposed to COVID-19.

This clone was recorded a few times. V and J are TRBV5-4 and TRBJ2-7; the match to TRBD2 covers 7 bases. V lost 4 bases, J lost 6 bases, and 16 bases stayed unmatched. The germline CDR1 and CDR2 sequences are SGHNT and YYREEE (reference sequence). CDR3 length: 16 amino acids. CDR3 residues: CASSPVGGVSTSEQYF. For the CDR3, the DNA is TGTGCCAGCAGCCCGGTGGGGGGGGTATCCACCTCCGAGCAGTACTTC.

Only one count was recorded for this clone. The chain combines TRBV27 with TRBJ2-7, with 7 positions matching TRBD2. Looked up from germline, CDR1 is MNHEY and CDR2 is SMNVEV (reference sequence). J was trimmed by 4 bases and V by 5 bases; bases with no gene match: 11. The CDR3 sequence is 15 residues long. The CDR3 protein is CASSLGRGGGYEQYF. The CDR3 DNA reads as TGTGCCAGCAGTCTGGGGAGGGGCGGGGGTTACGAGCAGTACTTC.

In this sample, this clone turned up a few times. The CDR3 is CASSSPGTAGGYTF. In DNA, the CDR3 is TGTGCCAGCAGCTCACCCGGGACAGCCGGAGGCTACACCTTC. The rearrangement uses TRBV7-2 and TRBJ1-2; TRBD1 matches at 7 bases. Trimming removed 4 bases from V and 8 bases from J; junction bases left unmatched: 10. The CDR3 extends over 14 amino acids. Per germline, CDR1 SGHTA and CDR2 FQGNSA.

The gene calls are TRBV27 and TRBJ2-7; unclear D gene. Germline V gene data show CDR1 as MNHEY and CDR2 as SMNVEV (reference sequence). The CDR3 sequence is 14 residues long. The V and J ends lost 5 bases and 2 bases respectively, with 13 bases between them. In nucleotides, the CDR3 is TGTGCCAGCAGTCCGGAGAGACGTACCTACGAGCAGTACTTC. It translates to CASSPERRTYEQYF.

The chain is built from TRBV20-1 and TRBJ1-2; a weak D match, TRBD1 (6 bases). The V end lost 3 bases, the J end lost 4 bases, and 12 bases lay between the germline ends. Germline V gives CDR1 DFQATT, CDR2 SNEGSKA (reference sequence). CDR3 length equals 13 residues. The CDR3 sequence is CSASTGYVYGYTF. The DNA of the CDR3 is TGCAGTGCTAGTACAGGGTACGTCTATGGCTACACCTTC.

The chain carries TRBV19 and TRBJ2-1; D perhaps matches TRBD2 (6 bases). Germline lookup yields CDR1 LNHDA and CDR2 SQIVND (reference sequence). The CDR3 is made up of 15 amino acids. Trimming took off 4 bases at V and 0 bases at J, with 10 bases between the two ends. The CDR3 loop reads CASSSGASSYNEQFF. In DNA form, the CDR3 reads TGTGCCAGTAGTAGCGGGGCGAGCTCCTACAATGAGCAGTTCTTC.

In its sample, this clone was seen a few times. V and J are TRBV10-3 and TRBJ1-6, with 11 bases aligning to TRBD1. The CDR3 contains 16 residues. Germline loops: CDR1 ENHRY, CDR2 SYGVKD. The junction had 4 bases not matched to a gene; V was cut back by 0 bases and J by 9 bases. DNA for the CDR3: TGTGCCATCAGTGAGTCAAGGGGGACAGGGGGTTCACCCCTCCACTTT. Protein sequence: CAISESRGTGGSPLHF.

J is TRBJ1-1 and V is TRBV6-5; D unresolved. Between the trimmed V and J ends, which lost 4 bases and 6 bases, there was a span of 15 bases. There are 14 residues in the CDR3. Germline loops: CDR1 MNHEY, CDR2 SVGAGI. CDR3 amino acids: CASSFRAGSPEAFF. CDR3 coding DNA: TGTGCCAGCAGTTTCCGCGCCGGGAGCCCTGAAGCTTTCTTT.

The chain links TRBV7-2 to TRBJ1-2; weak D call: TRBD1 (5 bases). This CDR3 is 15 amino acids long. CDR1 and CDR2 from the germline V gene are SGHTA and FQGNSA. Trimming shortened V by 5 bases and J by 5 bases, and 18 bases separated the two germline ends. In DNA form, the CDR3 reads TGTGCCAGCAGCAGCGACTCGACGGGGGGGTATGGCTACACCTTC. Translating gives CASSSDSTGGYGYTF.

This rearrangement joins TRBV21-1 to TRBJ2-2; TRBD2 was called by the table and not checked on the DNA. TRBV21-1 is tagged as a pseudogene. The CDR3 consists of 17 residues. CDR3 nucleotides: TGTGCCAGCTGCCTGACCGCGGGGGGCCTGAACACCGGGGAGCTGTTTTTT. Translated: CASCLTAGGLNTGELFF.